Following are 6 T cell receptor beta chains from one sample sequenced in a study of T cells after yellow fever vaccination. MiXCR, run by TCRdb on the 5' RACE reads, gives a single entry per CDR3 protein. The table includes about 300,000 distinct CDR3 sequences, 7.5% to 9.5% detected once. The sequencing used CD4+ T cells sorted from PBMCs, collected 5 days after the yellow fever booster vaccination. The receptor set was obtained from a man younger than 30 who received the YFV17D yellow fever vaccine.

This chain uses TRBV12-3 or TRBV12-4 with TRBJ2-2, with D tentatively TRBD1 (6 bases). V gave up 6 bases and J gave up 4 bases, with 12 bases separating them. The CDR3 totals 14 residues. CDR3 DNA sequence: TGTGCCAGCAGGCCCAGGGGAACCACCGGGGAGCTGTTTTTT. As protein: CASRPRGTTGELFF.

The chain is built from TRBV29-1 and TRBJ2-3, with 8 bases matching TRBD2. Germline CDR1 is SQVTM and CDR2 is ANQGSEA. This CDR3 is built from 13 residues. The DNA for the CDR3 is TGCATCTCGACCGGGGGGGTAACAGATACGCAGTATTTT. The encoded protein is CISTGGVTDTQYF.

This clonotype has only a few counts. This chain links TRBV29-1 with TRBJ1-2; TRBD1 aligns across 7 bases. This CDR3 spans 13 amino acids. In germline, CDR1 is SQVTM, CDR2 ANQGSEA. With V trimmed by 4 bases and J by 7 bases, 9 bases remained unmatched. The DNA of the CDR3 is TGCAGCGTTGGACAGGGTAGAGGGGCTGGCTACACCTTC. Translating it yields CSVGQGRGAGYTF.

This clonotype was counted at least ten times. The rearrangement joins TRBV7-2 to TRBJ1-1; D is ambiguous. Trimming removed 5 bases from V and 1 base from J, with 8 bases in between. The CDR3 runs 13 residues. Germline V gene data show CDR1 as SGHTA and CDR2 as FQGNSA. CDR3 in amino acids: CASSALRNTEAFF. CDR3 nucleotides: TGTGCCAGCAGCGCCCTCAGGAACACTGAAGCTTTCTTT.

J is TRBJ2-4 and V is TRBV10-3, with 11 bases matching TRBD1. CDR3 length: 14 residues. The germline gives CDR1 ENHRY, CDR2 SYGVKD. V lost 10 bases and J lost 2; bases outside the gene matches: 4. The CDR3 DNA is TGTGCCAGTGGACAGGGGGCGACCAAAAACATTCAGTACTTC. It yields the protein CASGQGATKNIQYF.

The V call is TRBV20-1, the J call TRBJ2-7; D possibly corresponds to TRBD2 (6 bases). The germline CDR1 and CDR2 sequences are DFQATT and SNEGSKA (reference sequence). CDR3 size: 11 residues. V was shortened by 3 bases and J by 3 bases, with 6 bases between the two germline ends. This CDR3 is CSASGGYEQYV. Here the CDR3 DNA reads TGCAGTGCTAGCGGGGGCTACGAGCAGTACGTC.